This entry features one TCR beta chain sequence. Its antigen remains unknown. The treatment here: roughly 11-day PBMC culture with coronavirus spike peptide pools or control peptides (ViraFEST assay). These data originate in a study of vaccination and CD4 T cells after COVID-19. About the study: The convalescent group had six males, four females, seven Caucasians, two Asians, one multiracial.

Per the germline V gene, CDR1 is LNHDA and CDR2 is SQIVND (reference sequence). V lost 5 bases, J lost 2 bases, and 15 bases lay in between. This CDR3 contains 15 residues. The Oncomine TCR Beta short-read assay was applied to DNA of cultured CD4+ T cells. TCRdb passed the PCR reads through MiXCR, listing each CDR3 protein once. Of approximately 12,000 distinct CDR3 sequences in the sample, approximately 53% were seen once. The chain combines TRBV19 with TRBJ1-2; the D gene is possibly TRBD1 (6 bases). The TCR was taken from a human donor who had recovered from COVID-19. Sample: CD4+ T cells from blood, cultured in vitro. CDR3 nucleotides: TGTGCCAGTAGTTCTGGGTCCAGGGGAAACTATGGCTACACCTTC. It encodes CASSSGSRGNYGYTF.